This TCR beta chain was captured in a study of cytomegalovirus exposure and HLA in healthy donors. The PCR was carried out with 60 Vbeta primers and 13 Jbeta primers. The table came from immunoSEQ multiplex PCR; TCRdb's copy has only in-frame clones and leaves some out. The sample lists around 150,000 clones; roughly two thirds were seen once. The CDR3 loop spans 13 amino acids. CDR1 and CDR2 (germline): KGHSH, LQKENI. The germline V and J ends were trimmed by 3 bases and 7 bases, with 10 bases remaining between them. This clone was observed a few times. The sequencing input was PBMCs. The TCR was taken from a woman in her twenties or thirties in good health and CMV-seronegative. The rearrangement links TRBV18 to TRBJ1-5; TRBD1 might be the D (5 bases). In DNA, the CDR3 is TGTGCCAGCTCACCCGGGGGTAACCAGCCCCAGCATTTT. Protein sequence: CASSPGGNQPQHF.